This passage covers 2 T cell receptor beta chains from one sample sequenced in a study of T cell responses to AZD1222 COVID-19 vaccine. Libraries were prepared by immunoSEQ multiplex PCR; TCRdb keeps only in-frame clonotypes and omits some of them. The profile shows about 160,000 clones, roughly 90% of them singletons. Sequences were derived from peripheral blood, sampled on day 0 of AZD1222 vaccination. These receptors originate from an adult in good health.

The chain is built from TRBV11-1 and TRBJ2-7, with D tentatively TRBD1 or TRBD2 (6 bases each). Trimming removed 5 bases from V and 6 bases from J, with 17 bases in between. Germline V gene sequence: CDR1 SGHAT, CDR2 FQDESV (reference sequence). The CDR3 extends over 14 amino acids. The CDR3 region is CASSTFLGGLEQYF. Here the CDR3 DNA reads TGTGCCAGCAGCACTTTTTTAGGGGGACTCGAGCAGTACTTC.

CDR3 loop: CASSLFTDFHNSPLHF. The DNA for the CDR3 is TGTGCCAGCAGTTTATTCACAGATTTTCATAATTCACCCCTCCACTTT. V is TRBV27 and J is TRBJ1-6; D gene unclear. The CDR3 runs to 16 residues. V shed 1 base and J shed 5 bases, with 12 bases lying between them. Looked up from germline, CDR1 is MNHEY and CDR2 is SMNVEV (reference sequence).